These 19 T cell receptor beta chains originate from one sample sequenced in a study of T cells in Graves' hyperthyroidism and ophthalmopathy. RNA transcripts gave rise to amplified TCR beta CDR3 regions. The HTBI set primed first-round TCR CDR3 RT-PCR. A single record per CDR3 protein comes from TCRdb applying MiXCR to the multiplex PCR reads. This sample has about 500,000 distinct CDR3 sequences, with about 16% found just once. The sample comprised blood. The receptor set was obtained from a young woman with Graves' ophthalmopathy.

This clonotype was recorded a few times. The rearrangement joins TRBV10-3 to TRBJ1-4, with D possibly TRBD1 on 5 matching bases. Germline-derived CDR1 and CDR2 are ENHRY and SYGVKD. The CDR3 is 14 residues long. With 7 bases removed from V and 7 bases from J, the gap between germline ends came to 16 bases. The CDR3 is CAITPGRRGEKLFF. The CDR3 nucleotides read TGTGCCATCACCCCGGGGCGCCGGGGTGAAAAACTGTTTTTT.

This clonotype was counted ten times or more. V usage is TRBV20-1 and J usage is TRBJ2-3; D may match TRBD1 or TRBD2 (5 bases each). This CDR3 comprises 12 residues. Trimming took 6 bases from V and 11 from J, leaving 18 bases between them. The V gene's germline CDR1 is DFQATT and CDR2 SNEGSKA (reference sequence). For the CDR3, the DNA is TGCAGTGCCTGTTCCGGGACCCCAGTGCAGTATTTT. Residues: CSACSGTPVQYF.

This clonotype was found many times. The J gene is TRBJ2-5, the V gene TRBV2; 8 positions agree with TRBD2. The J segment lost 2 bases and the V segment lost 6 bases, leaving 5 bases of the junction unmatched. This CDR3 comprises 14 residues. Germline-derived CDR1 and CDR2 are SNHLY and FYNNEI. CDR3 amino acids: CASRDTSGQETQYF. CDR3 nucleotides: TGTGCCAGCAGGGACACTAGCGGACAAGAGACCCAGTACTTC. Full variable domain (missing parts from reference TRBV2 and TRBJ2-5): EPEVTQTPSHQVTQMGQEVILRCVPISNHLYFYWYRQILGQKVEFLVSFYNNEISEKSEIFDDQFSVERPDGSNFTLKIRSTKLEDSAMYFCASRDTSGQETQYFGPGTRLLVL.

In DNA form, the CDR3 reads TGCAGCGTAGTAACCGGGACAGCTTTTTCTGGAAACACCATATATTTT. Amino acid sequence: CSVVTGTAFSGNTIYF. The chain links TRBV29-1 to TRBJ1-3; 7 bases are shared with TRBD1. J was trimmed by 1 base and V by 6 bases; bases with no gene match: 12. The CDR3 is 16 amino acids. Germline V CDR1 and CDR2: SQVTM, ANQGSEA.

For the CDR3, the DNA is TGCAGTGCTAGAGTCGGGACTAGCGGGAGACGAGAGCAGTTCTTC. Protein: CSARVGTSGRREQFF. The chain joins TRBV20-1 to TRBJ2-1, with 14 bases aligning to TRBD2. V lost 1 base, J lost 10 bases, and 6 bases stayed unmatched. CDR3 length: 15 residues. The V gene's germline CDR1 is DFQATT and CDR2 SNEGSKA (reference sequence).

This clonotype was observed a few times. V usage is TRBV6-5 and J usage is TRBJ2-1; TRBD2 is a possible D gene (5 bases). Germline CDR1 reads MNHEY; CDR2 reads SVGAGI. Trimming stripped 2 bases from V and 0 bases from J, with 8 bases between. This CDR3 region has 15 residues. For the CDR3, the DNA is TGTGCCAGCAGTTACGAGGGAAGCTCCTACAATGAGCAGTTCTTC. Its translation is CASSYEGSSYNEQFF.

The CDR3 region is CAISESGQYYGYTF. As DNA, the CDR3 is TGTGCCATCAGTGAGTCGGGGCAGTACTATGGCTACACCTTC. The chain couples TRBV10-3 to TRBJ1-2; D is possibly TRBD1 (5 bases). This CDR3 is built from 14 residues. Looked up from germline, CDR1 is ENHRY and CDR2 is SYGVKD. Deletions cut 0 bases from V and 3 bases from J, with 8 bases between.

The table lists this clonotype with a few counts. The chain recombines TRBV20-1 with TRBJ2-7; 11 nucleotides match TRBD2. V dropped 6 bases and J dropped 1; count of bases not matched to a gene: 5. Germline values: CDR1 DFQATT, CDR2 SNEGSKA (reference sequence). This CDR3 contains 14 residues. Here the CDR3 DNA reads TGCAGTGCCGGAACTAGCGGGAGATCCTACGAGCAGTACTTC. Its translation: CSAGTSGRSYEQYF.

At least ten counts were recorded for this clonotype. The chain has TRBV2 and TRBJ2-7; 7 nucleotides agree with TRBD2. CDR1 and CDR2 from the germline V gene are SNHLY and FYNNEI. J gave up 4 bases and V 6 bases, and 9 bases lay outside the gene matches. The CDR3 is made up of 14 amino acids. The CDR3, as DNA: TGTGCCAGCAGGGGGGGGGGAGTCAGATACGAGCAGTACTTC. The encoded protein is CASRGGGVRYEQYF.

This clonotype has ten or more counts. CDR3 residues: CASSARDVVYEQYF. The CDR3 DNA reads as TGTGCCAGCAGTGCCCGGGACGTCGTCTACGAGCAGTACTTC. The chain employs TRBV6-2 or TRBV6-3 and TRBJ2-7; TRBD1 or TRBD2 may be the D gene (5 bases each). The CDR3 consists of 14 residues. The germline V gene has CDR1 MNHEY and CDR2 SVGEGT. V shed 5 bases and J shed 3 bases, with 14 bases lying between them.

Only a few counts were recorded for this clonotype. The CDR3 protein is CASRAGPGNTIYF. The CDR3, as DNA: TGTGCCAGCAGGGCAGGACCTGGAAACACCATATATTTT. The chain links TRBV6-1 to TRBJ1-3; D gene uncertain. The CDR3 length is 13 residues. Germline loops: CDR1 MNHNS, CDR2 SASEGT. V lost 6 bases and J lost 2, with 8 bases in between.

The V call is TRBV12-3 or TRBV12-4, the J call TRBJ2-1, with TRBD2 identical over 10 bases. The CDR3 covers 14 residues. The V and J ends lost 4 bases and 12 bases, in that order; junction bases with no gene match: 9. The CDR3 nucleotides are TGTGCCAGCAGTTCTAGCGGGGGACACTTTGGGCAGTTCTTC. Amino acids: CASSSSGGHFGQFF.

To note about this clonotype: One end of the junction varies from germline; a read error may be responsible. This chain uses TRBV6-1 with TRBJ2-1, with D perhaps TRBD1 (5 bases). Germline V lookup: CDR1 MNHNS, CDR2 SASEGT. This CDR3 has 16 amino acids. CDR3 DNA: TGTGCCAACAGTCGGGCTATCAGGGTACAAACCAATGAGCAGTTCTTC. Translated, it gives CANSRAIRVQTNEQFF.

This clonotype has more than one count but fewer than ten. The rearrangement uses TRBV6-1 and TRBJ2-5; the D gene is possibly TRBD2 (5 bases). Per germline, CDR1 MNHNS and CDR2 SASEGT. The germline V and J ends were trimmed by 7 bases and 2 bases, with 8 bases remaining between them. This CDR3 has 12 amino acids. CDR3 DNA: TGTGCCAGCAAAGCGGCACAAGAGACCCAGTACTTC. Its translation is CASKAAQETQYF.

The chain combines TRBV7-9 with TRBJ1-6; possibly TRBD1 for D (5 bases). Germline V gives CDR1 SEHNR, CDR2 FQNEAQ (reference sequence). Trimming left V 7 bases short and J 14 bases short, with 15 bases between. CDR3 size: 12 residues. CDR3 bases: TGTGCCAGCACCTCTGGGGGTTCCACCCTCCACTTT. Its translation is CASTSGGSTLHF.

The J gene is TRBJ1-3, the V gene TRBV5-8; D not certain. In germline, CDR1 is SGHTS, CDR2 YDEGEE. Trimming left V 2 bases short and J 8 bases short, with 11 bases between. This CDR3 has 13 amino acids. CDR3 loop: CASSFVGGDTIYF. The CDR3 DNA reads TGTGCCAGCAGCTTCGTAGGTGGGGACACCATATATTTT.

This clonotype was detected only a few times. This rearrangement joins TRBV20-1 to TRBJ2-7; the match to TRBD1 covers 9 bases. The CDR3 contains 16 residues. Per the germline V gene, CDR1 is DFQATT and CDR2 is SNEGSKA (reference sequence). The V gene end was trimmed by 4 bases and the J gene end by 1 base; junction bases not matched to a gene: 11. The CDR3 region has the DNA TGCAGTGCTACCCCTTTCGGGACAGGGCTATCCTACGAGCAGTACTTC. Residues: CSATPFGTGLSYEQYF.

This clonotype was found a few times. J is TRBJ2-2 and V is TRBV4-3; D ambiguous. This CDR3 is 18 amino acids long. V was clipped by 0 bases and J by 0 bases, with 14 bases between them. CDR1 and CDR2 from the germline V gene are LGHNA and YSLEER. CDR3 nucleotides: TGCGCCAGCAGCCAAGATTTTTTTCAACAGTCGAACACCGGGGAGCTGTTTTTT. It codes for CASSQDFFQQSNTGELFF.

This clonotype was observed many times. V and J are TRBV6-5 and TRBJ2-3, with D hard to call. Per germline, CDR1 MNHEY and CDR2 SVGAGI. The V and J ends lost 2 bases and 6 bases respectively, with 15 bases between them. The CDR3 sequence is 15 residues long. The chain's CDR3 is CASSYRAPLFDTQYF. The CDR3 DNA follows: TGTGCCAGCAGTTACAGGGCCCCCCTGTTCGATACGCAGTATTTT.